The table lists the clone carrying this TCR beta chain with many counts. What it recognizes is unknown. The lymph nodes were axillary draining lymph nodes from breast cancer patients. TCRdb re-called the multiplex PCR reads through MiXCR, storing one row per CDR3 protein. The sample gives approximately 250,000 distinct CDR3 sequences, under 40% of which show up once; 3.6% is in the top ten. These data originate in a study of breast tumors, draining lymph nodes, adjacent tissues. Whole-study results and caveats: Compared with lymph nodes, tumors were less diverse; compared with nontumor tissue, more.

This TCR was sampled from a female donor with breast cancer. Some clones in this sample may be carry-over from other donors' samples. The sample taken for sequencing was axillary lymph node tissue.

The CDR3 spells CASSISWTVSGNTIYF. CDR3 nucleotide sequence: TGTGCCAGTAGTATATCATGGACGGTCTCTGGAAACACCATATATTTT. The genes are TRBV19 and TRBJ1-3; D gene ambiguous. V lost 2 bases and J lost 0, with 11 bases in between. The CDR3 has 16 amino acids. Germline values: CDR1 LNHDA, CDR2 SQIVND (reference sequence).